A selection of T cell receptor beta chains follows, all from one sample in a study of cytomegalovirus exposure and HLA in healthy donors. Clones were sequenced by immunoSEQ multiplex PCR, and TCRdb holds only the in-frame ones, with some missing. Seen here are over 150,000 clones, just under 80% observed once, and the top ten hold approximately 13%. The sample comprised PBMCs. These receptors were obtained from a woman aged 50 to 65 in good health and CMV-seropositive. CDR3s include the opening cysteine and the closing phenylalanine or tryptophan. Fields, in order: J gene, CDR3 length, V gene, CDR3 protein.

TRBJ2-1	15	TRBV6-1	CASSGGGSAYNEQFF
TRBJ2-7	12	TRBV2	CASKKETYEQYF
TRBJ2-3	12	TRBV5-8	CASSSPSDTQYF
TRBJ2-6	13	TRBV9	CASSPLGANVLTF
TRBJ1-2	14	TRBV9	CASSPARTGGGYTF
TRBJ2-2	15	TRBV6-4	CASSEGGGASGELFF
TRBJ2-7	20	TRBV27	CASSLSRLEGGIADYYEQYF
TRBJ2-3	15	TRBV13	CASSPLGGTTDTQYF
TRBJ1-5	14	TRBV5-4	CASSFTGGGQPQHF
TRBJ2-5	14	TRBV4-2	CASSQDLLSQTQYF
TRBJ2-7	14	TRBV27	CASSLTRGRNEQYF
TRBJ1-1	15	TRBV7-3	CASSSTGGLNTEAFF
TRBJ2-1	15	TRBV5-4	CASSLAGGRYNEQFF
TRBJ2-7	14	TRBV7-9	CASSSLPDSYEQYF
TRBJ1-1	13	TRBV10-2	CASRRQGNTEAFF
TRBJ2-6	15	TRBV15	CATSSAGQVRDVLTF
TRBJ2-5	11	TRBV9	CASSRGETQYF
TRBJ1-4	15	TRBV6-1	CASSEGTGGYEKLFF
TRBJ1-5	14	TRBV6-5	CASARGQGNQPQHF
TRBJ1-3	15	TRBV7-6	CASSLLESSGNTIYF
TRBJ2-7	15	TRBV6-1	CASSSPGLSAYEQYF
TRBJ1-6	14	TRBV7-2	CASSPGRANSPLHF
TRBJ2-3	15	TRBV6-5	CASSRLAGVTDTQYF
TRBJ2-5	14	TRBV19	CASSIVAGGETQYF
TRBJ2-5	14	TRBV2	CASSEVGAGETQYF
TRBJ1-2	14	TRBV5-1	CASSLDPGFDGYTF
TRBJ1-1	14	TRBV27	CASSSRQGLGEAFF
TRBJ2-7	13	TRBV27	CASRTTGTYEQYF
TRBJ2-3	16	TRBV4-1	CASSQGSGGAADTQYF
TRBJ2-5	15	TRBV25-1	CASTPGQGPAETQYF
TRBJ1-4	13	TRBV15	CATSKGTGGKLFF
TRBJ2-2	15	TRBV7-9	CASSQGQGNTGELFF
TRBJ1-4	14	TRBV6-5	CASSPRVDGEKLFF
TRBJ1-2	14	TRBV9	CASSVGQGIGGYTF
TRBJ2-1	16	TRBV5-1	CASSLGLAGGSDEQFF
TRBJ2-3	14	TRBV4-1	CASSSEVKTDTQYF
TRBJ2-3	14	TRBV11-2	CASSFGPSTDTQYF
TRBJ2-7	15	TRBV9	CASSVASGNPFEQYF
TRBJ2-7	13	TRBV29-1	CSVEGDKHYEQYF
TRBJ2-7	12	TRBV10-3	CASRGGKDEQYF
TRBJ1-1	16	TRBV4-1	CASTSVRVGEDTEAFF
TRBJ1-2	13	TRBV10-2	CASSESRGYGYTF
TRBJ2-7	14	TRBV11-2	CASSPSTGYYEQYF
TRBJ2-1	14	TRBV7-3	CASSSTSGGKEQFF
TRBJ1-4	17	TRBV4-1	CASSQQGAGVANEKLFF